The clone carrying this T cell receptor beta chain has just one count. These data belong to a study of technical replicates of blood from a few donors. Data came from immunoSEQ multiplex PCR; TCRdb stores just in-frame clones and leaves some out. This table holds about 70,000 clones, about 94% found once. Sequencing input: T cells isolated from PBMCs. The clonotype was recovered from a human donor in good health.

CDR3 DNA: TGTGCCAGCACAAAAGTCGGGACTAGCGGGCCCCGGGATACGCAGTATTTT. It translates to CASTKVGTSGPRDTQYF. This sequence joins TRBV28 and TRBJ2-3; TRBD2 matches 12 bases. The CDR3 has 17 amino acids. V gave up 7 bases and J gave up 6 bases; unmatched junction bases: 14. Germline V gives CDR1 MDHEN, CDR2 SYDVKM.